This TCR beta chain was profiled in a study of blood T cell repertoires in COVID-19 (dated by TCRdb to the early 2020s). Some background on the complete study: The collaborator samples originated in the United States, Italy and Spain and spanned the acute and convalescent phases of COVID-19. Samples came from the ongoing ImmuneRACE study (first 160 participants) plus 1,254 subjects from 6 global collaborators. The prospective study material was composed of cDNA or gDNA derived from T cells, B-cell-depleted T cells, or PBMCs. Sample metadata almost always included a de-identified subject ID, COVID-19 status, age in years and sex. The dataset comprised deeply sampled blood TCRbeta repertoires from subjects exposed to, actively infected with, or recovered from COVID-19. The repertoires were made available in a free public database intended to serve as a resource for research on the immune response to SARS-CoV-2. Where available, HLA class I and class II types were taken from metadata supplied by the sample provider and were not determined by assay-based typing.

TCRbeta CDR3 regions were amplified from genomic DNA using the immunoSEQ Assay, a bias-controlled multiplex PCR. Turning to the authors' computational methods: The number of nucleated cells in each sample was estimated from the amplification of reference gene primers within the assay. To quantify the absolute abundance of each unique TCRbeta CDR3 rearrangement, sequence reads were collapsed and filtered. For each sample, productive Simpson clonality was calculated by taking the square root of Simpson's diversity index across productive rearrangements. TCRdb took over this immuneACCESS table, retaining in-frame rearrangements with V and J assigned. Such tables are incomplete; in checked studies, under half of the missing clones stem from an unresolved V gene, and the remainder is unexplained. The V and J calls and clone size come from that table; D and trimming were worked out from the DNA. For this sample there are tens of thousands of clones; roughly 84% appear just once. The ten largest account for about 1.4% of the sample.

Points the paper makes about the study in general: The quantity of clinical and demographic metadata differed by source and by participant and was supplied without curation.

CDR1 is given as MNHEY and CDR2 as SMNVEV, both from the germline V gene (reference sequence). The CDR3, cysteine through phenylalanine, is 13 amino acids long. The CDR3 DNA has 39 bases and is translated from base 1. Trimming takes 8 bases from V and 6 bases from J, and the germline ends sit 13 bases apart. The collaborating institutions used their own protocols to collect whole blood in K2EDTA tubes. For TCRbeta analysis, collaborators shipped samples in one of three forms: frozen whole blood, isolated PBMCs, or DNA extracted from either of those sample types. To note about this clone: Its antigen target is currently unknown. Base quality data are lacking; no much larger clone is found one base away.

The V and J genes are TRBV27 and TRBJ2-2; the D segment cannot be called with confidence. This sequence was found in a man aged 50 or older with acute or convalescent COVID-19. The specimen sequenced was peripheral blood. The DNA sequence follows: TGTGCCAGCCAGGTCGGCCACCCCGGGGAGCTGTTTTTT. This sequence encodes CASQVGHPGELFF.